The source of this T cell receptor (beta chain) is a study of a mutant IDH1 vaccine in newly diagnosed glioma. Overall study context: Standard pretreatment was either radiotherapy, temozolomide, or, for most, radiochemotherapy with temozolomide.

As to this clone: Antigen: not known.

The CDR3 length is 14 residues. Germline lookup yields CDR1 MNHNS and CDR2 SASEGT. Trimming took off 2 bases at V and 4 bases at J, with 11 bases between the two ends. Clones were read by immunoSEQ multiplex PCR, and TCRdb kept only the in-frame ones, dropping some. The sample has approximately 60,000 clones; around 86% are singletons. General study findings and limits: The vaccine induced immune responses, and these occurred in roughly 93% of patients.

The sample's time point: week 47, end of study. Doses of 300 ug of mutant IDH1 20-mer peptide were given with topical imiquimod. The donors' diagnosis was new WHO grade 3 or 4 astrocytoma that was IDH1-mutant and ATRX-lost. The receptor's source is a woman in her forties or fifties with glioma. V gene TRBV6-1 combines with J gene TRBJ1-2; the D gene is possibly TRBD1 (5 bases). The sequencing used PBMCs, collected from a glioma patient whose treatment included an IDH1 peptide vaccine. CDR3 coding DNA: TGTGCCAGCAGTGAAAATGGGGGTCCCTATGGCTACACCTTC. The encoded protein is CASSENGGPYGYTF.